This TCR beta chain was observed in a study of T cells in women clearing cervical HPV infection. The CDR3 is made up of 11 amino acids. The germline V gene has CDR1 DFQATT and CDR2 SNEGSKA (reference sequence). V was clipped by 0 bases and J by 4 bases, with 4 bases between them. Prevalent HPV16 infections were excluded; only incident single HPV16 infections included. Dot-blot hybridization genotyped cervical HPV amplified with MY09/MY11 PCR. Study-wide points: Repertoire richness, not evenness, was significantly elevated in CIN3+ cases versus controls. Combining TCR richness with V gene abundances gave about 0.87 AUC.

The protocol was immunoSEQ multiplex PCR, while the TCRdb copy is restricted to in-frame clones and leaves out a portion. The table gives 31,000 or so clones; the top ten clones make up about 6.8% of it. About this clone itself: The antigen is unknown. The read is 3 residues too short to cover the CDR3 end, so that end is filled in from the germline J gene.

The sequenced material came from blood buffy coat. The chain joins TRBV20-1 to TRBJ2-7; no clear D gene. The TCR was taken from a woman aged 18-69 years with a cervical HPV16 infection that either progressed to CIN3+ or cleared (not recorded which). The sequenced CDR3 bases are TGCAGTGCTAGAGATCTGTACGAG. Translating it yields CSARDLYE. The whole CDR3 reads CSARDLYEQYF.